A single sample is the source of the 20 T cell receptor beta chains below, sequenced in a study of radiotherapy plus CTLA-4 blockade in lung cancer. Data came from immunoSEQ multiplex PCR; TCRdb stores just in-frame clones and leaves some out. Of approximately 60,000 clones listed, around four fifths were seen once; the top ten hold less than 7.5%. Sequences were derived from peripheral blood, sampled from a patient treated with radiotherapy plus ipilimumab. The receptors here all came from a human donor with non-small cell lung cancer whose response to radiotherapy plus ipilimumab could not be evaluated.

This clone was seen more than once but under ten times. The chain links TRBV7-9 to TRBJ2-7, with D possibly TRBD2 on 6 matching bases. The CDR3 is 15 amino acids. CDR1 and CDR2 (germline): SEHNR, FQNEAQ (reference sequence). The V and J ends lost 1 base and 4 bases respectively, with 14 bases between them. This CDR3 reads CASSLGGVADYEQYF. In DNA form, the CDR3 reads TGTGCCAGCAGCTTAGGGGGGGTAGCGGATTACGAGCAGTACTTC.

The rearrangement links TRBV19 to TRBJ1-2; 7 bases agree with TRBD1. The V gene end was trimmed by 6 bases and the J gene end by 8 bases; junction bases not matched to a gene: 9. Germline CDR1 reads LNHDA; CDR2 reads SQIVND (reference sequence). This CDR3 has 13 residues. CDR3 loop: CASRPPGDSGYTF. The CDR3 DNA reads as TGTGCCAGTAGGCCCCCGGGGGACAGCGGCTACACCTTC.

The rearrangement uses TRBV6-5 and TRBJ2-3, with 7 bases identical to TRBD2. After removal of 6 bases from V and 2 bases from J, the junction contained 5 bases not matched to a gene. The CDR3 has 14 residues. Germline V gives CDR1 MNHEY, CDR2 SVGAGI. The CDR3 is CASRRTSDTDTQYF. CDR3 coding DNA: TGTGCCAGCAGGCGTACTAGCGACACAGATACGCAGTATTTT.

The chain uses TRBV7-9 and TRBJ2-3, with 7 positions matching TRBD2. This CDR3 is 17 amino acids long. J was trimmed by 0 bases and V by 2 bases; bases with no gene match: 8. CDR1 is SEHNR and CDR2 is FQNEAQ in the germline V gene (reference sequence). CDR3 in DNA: TGTGCCAGCAGCTTATGGGCCCTTAGCGGGAGCACAGATACGCAGTATTTT. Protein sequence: CASSLWALSGSTDTQYF. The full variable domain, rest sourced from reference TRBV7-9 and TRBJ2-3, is DTGVSQNPRHKITKRGQNVTFRCDPISEHNRLYWYRQTLGQGPEFLTYFQNEAQLEKSRLLSDRFSAERPKGSFSTLEIQRTEQGDSAMYLCASSLWALSGSTDTQYFGPGTRLTVL.

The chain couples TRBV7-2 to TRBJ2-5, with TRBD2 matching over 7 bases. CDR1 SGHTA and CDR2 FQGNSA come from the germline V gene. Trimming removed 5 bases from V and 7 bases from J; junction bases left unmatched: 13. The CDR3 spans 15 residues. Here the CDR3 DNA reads TGTGCCAGCAGCCTCGGGACTATGGCAGTACGGACCCAGTACTTC. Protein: CASSLGTMAVRTQYF.

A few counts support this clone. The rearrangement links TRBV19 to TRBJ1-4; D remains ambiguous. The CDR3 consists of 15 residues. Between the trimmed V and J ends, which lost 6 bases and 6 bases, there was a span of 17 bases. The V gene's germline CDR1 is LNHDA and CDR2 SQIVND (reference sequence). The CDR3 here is CASSEIAQEDEKLFF. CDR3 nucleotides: TGTGCCAGTAGCGAAATCGCCCAGGAAGATGAAAAACTGTTTTTT.

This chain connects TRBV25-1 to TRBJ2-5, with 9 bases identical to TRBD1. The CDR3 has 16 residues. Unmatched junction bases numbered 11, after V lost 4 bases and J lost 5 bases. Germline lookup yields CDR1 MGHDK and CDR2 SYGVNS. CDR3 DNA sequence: TGTGCCAGCAGTGTAAACGACAGGGGGGGGCTCGAGACCCAGTACTTC. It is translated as CASSVNDRGGLETQYF. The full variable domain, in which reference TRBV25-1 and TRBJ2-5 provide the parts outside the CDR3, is EADIYQTPRYLVIGTGKKITLECSQTMGHDKMYWYQQDPGMELHLIHYSYGVNSTEKGDLSSESTVSRIRTEHFPLTLESARPSHTSQYLCASSVNDRGGLETQYFGPGTRLLVL.

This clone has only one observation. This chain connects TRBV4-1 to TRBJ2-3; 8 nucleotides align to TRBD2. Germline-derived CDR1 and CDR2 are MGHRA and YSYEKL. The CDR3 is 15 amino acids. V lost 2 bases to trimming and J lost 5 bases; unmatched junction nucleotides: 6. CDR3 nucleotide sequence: TGCGCCAGCAGCCAACTACCGGGGGGGCAAGATACGCAGTATTTT. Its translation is CASSQLPGGQDTQYF.

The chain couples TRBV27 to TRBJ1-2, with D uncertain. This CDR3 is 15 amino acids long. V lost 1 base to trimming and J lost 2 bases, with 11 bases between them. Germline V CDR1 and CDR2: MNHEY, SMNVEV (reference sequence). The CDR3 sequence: CASSLYGVGNYGYTF. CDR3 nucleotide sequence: TGTGCCAGCAGTTTATACGGGGTAGGAAACTATGGCTACACCTTC.

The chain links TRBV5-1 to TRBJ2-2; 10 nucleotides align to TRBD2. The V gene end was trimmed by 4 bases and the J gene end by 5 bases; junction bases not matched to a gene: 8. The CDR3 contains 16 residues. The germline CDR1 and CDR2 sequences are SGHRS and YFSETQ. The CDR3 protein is CASSGSGGARTGELFF. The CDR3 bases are TGCGCCAGCAGCGGGAGCGGGGGGGCCAGAACCGGGGAGCTGTTTTTT.

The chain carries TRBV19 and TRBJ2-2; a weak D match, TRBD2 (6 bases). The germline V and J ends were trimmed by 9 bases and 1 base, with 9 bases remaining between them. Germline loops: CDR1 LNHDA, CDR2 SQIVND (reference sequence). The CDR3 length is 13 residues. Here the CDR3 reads CASRGWNTGELFF. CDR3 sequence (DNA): TGTGCCAGCCGGGGGTGGAACACCGGGGAGCTGTTTTTT.

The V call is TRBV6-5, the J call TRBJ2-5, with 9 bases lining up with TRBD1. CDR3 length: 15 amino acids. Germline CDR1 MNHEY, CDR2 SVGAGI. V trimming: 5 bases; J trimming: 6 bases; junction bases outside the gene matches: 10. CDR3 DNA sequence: TGTGCCAGCAGTCTCGGACAGGGGTTGCGGAAGACCCAGTACTTC. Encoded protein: CASSLGQGLRKTQYF.

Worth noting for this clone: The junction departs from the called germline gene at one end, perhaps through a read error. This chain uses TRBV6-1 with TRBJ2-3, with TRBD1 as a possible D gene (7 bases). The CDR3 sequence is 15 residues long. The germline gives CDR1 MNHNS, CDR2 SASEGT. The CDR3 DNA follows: TGTACCAGCAGCCCTCGGCAGGGGGGAGCAGATACGCAGTATTTT. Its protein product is CTSSPRQGGADTQYF.

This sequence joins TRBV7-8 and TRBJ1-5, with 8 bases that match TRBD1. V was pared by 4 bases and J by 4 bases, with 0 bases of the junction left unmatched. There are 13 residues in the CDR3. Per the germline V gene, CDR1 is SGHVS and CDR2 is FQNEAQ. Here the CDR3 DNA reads TGTGCCAGCAGCTGGGACAGGAATCAGCCCCAGCATTTT. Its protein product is CASSWDRNQPQHF.

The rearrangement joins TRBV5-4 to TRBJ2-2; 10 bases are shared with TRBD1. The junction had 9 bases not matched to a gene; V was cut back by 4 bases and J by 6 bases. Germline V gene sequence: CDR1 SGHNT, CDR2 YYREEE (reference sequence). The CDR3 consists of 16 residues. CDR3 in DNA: TGTGCCAGCAGCCCAGCCGGGACAGGGGTAGCCGGGGAGCTGTTTTTT. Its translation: CASSPAGTGVAGELFF.

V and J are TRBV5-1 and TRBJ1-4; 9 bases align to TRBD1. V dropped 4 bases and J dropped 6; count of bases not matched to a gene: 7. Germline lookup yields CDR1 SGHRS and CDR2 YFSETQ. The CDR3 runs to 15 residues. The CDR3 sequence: CASSLRDRVDEKLFF. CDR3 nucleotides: TGCGCCAGCAGCCTCAGGGACAGGGTTGATGAAAAACTGTTTTTT. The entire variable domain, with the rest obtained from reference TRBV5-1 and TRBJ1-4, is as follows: KAGVTQTPRYLIKTRGQQVTLSCSPISGHRSVSWYQQTPGQGLQFLFEYFSETQRNKGNFPGRFSGRQFSNSRSEMNVSTLELGDSALYLCASSLRDRVDEKLFFGSGTQLSVL.

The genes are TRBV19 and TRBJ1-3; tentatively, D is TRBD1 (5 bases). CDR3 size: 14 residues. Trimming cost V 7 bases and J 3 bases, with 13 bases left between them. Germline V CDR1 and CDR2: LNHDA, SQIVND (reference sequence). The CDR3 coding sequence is TGTGCCAGTAAACTCCAGGGCATTGGAAACACCATATATTTT. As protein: CASKLQGIGNTIYF.

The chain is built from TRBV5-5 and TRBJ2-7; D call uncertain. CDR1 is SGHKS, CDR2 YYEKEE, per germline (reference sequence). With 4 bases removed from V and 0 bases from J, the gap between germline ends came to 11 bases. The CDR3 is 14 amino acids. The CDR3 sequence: CASSPLYGSYEQYF. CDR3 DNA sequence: TGTGCCAGCAGCCCCCTATACGGCTCCTACGAGCAGTACTTC. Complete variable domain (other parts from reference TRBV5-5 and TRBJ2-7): DAGVTQSPTHLIKTRGQQVTLRCSPISGHKSVSWYQQVLGQGPQFIFQYYEKEERGRGNFPDRFSARQFPNYSSELNVNALLLGDSALYLCASSPLYGSYEQYFGPGTRLTVT.

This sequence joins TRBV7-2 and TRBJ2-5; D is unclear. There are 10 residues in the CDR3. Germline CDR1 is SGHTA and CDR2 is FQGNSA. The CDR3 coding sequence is TGTTCAGTTGGTCAAGAGACCCAGTACTTC. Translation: CSVGQETQYF.

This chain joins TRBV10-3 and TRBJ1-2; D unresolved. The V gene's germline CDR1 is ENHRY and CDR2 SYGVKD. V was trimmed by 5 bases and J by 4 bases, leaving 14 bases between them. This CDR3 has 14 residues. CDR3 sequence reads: CAISPLEGGYGYTF. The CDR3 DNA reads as TGTGCCATCAGTCCACTTGAAGGCGGCTATGGCTACACCTTC.